What follows are 25 T cell receptor beta chains derived from one specimen sequenced in a study of T-cell memory formation after mild COVID-19 (dated by TCRdb to the early 2020s). The library was obtained by 5' RACE. TCRdb records Illumina NovaSeq 6000 as the sequencer. TCRdb ran its own pipeline on the public reads, namely fastp trimming at Q25 and MiXCR clone calling, and kept in-frame beta chains. CDR3 protein duplicates are merged, each entry listing the most common genes and DNA. Within this sample are 410,000 or so distinct CDR3 sequences, with about 22% of them counted one time only. The top ten clones comprise about an eighth of the sample. Sequencing input: PBMCs or a T cell subset sorted from them (not recorded which). These receptor sequences come from an adult woman who had mild COVID-19 (a few samples of this study predate the infection). The sample titles of this study are shuffled in the database, so cell type and time point are left out; the donor was told from shared clones.

The sample holds a few counts of this clonotype. V usage is TRBV2 and J usage is TRBJ2-3, with D maybe TRBD2 (6 bases). This CDR3 contains 17 residues. Trimming cost V 6 bases and J 0 bases, with 19 bases left between them. The germline V gene has CDR1 SNHLY and CDR2 FYNNEI. The CDR3 spells CASSSTLGLRSTDTQYF. The CDR3 nucleotides are TGTGCCAGCAGCTCCACCCTGGGACTTCGGAGCACAGATACGCAGTATTTT.

The table lists this clonotype with many counts. J is TRBJ2-3 and V is TRBV7-6; D is uncertain. The CDR3 loop spans 12 amino acids. V lost 4 bases and J lost 6, with 8 bases in between. Germline CDR1 and CDR2: SGHVS and FNYEAQ. CDR3 DNA sequence: TGTGCCAGCAGCTACAATCGTGATACGCAGTATTTT. This translates into CASSYNRDTQYF.

The rearrangement uses TRBV12-3 or TRBV12-4 and TRBJ2-3; TRBD1 matches at 10 bases. The CDR3 has 17 amino acids. The J segment lost 5 bases and the V segment lost 6 bases, leaving 14 bases of the junction unmatched. The CDR3 here is CASRISGTGAVRDTQYF. In nucleotides, the CDR3 is TGTGCCAGCAGGATCTCCGGGACAGGGGCTGTCCGAGATACGCAGTATTTT.

This clonotype was counted a few times. The chain carries TRBV3-1 and TRBJ2-1; 8 positions match TRBD2. With V trimmed by 2 bases and J by 8 bases, 8 bases remained unmatched. This CDR3 has 15 residues. CDR1 LGHDT and CDR2 YNNKEL come from the germline V gene (reference sequence). CDR3 amino acids: CASSQLTGGPYEQFF. CDR3 bases: TGTGCCAGCAGCCAATTGACGGGGGGGCCCTATGAGCAGTTCTTC.

V usage is TRBV6-5 and J usage is TRBJ2-4; 8 bases agree with TRBD2. The CDR3 is 17 residues long. Germline CDR1 reads MNHEY; CDR2 reads SVGAGI. V was clipped by 4 bases and J by 1 base; unmatched bases: 9. CDR3 bases: TGTGCCAGCAGTTTCCGGGGGGGCATGGAGGCCAAAAACATTCAGTACTTC. It specifies CASSFRGGMEAKNIQYF.

The CDR3 reads CASSDYGGGVYEQYF. CDR3 DNA sequence: TGTGCCAGCAGTGATTACGGCGGGGGGGTATACGAGCAGTACTTC. This chain uses TRBV12-3 or TRBV12-4 with TRBJ2-7; 9 bases agree with TRBD2. The V gene end was trimmed by 5 bases and the J gene end by 4 bases; junction bases not matched to a gene: 9. This CDR3 comprises 15 residues.

The V gene is TRBV5-4, the J gene TRBJ2-1; 8 bases align to TRBD1. The CDR3 sequence is 14 residues long. J gave up 5 bases and V 4 bases, and 5 bases lay outside the gene matches. The germline V gene encodes CDR1 SGHNT and CDR2 YYREEE (reference sequence). The CDR3 DNA sequence: TGTGCCAGCAGCCGACAGGGGTCCCACAATGAGCAGTTCTTC. Protein: CASSRQGSHNEQFF.

Only a few counts were recorded for this clonotype. The V gene is TRBV12-3 or TRBV12-4, the J gene TRBJ2-7; 9 bases fit TRBD1. J gave up 4 bases and V 6 bases, and 7 bases lay outside the gene matches. This CDR3 comprises 14 residues. CDR3 in amino acids: CASRPQGAGYEQYF. CDR3 DNA: TGTGCCAGCAGGCCACAGGGGGCTGGGTACGAGCAGTACTTC.

This clonotype was seen more than once but under ten times. V gene TRBV5-1 combines with J gene TRBJ2-2; maybe TRBD1 (8 bases). CDR3 length: 16 residues. CDR1 is SGHRS and CDR2 is YFSETQ in the germline V gene. The V and J ends lost 3 bases and 0 bases respectively, with 12 bases between them. Here the CDR3 DNA reads TGCGCCAGCAGCTGGGAGGGACAGGCGAACACCGGGGAGCTGTTTTTT. It yields the protein CASSWEGQANTGELFF.

The chain's CDR3 is CSARDRRSGAGQGYSPLHF. CDR3 coding DNA: TGCAGTGCTAGAGATCGTAGATCTGGTGCGGGACAGGGCTATTCACCCCTCCACTTT. The chain is built from TRBV20-1 and TRBJ1-6; 9 positions agree with TRBD1. The CDR3 is made up of 19 amino acids. The ends lost 0 bases at V and 8 bases at J; junction bases unmatched: 17. Per germline, CDR1 DFQATT and CDR2 SNEGSKA (reference sequence).

The CDR3 sequence: CASSQGRDRSYEQYF. The CDR3 nucleotides are TGTGCCAGCAGCCAAGGACGGGACAGGAGCTACGAGCAGTACTTC. This sequence joins TRBV4-2 and TRBJ2-7; 8 positions agree with TRBD1. Per the germline V gene, CDR1 is LGHNA and CDR2 is YNFKEQ. The CDR3 length is 15 residues. Trimming cost V 1 base and J 3 bases; bases outside gene matches: 5.

J is TRBJ2-1 and V is TRBV29-1, with D perhaps TRBD2 (5 bases). Trimming left V 6 bases short and J 2 bases short, with 14 bases between. The CDR3 covers 14 residues. CDR1 and CDR2 from the germline V gene are SQVTM and ANQGSEA. The CDR3 region has the DNA TGCAGCGTGGGGAGCGGCTTGGCCTACAATGAGCAGTTCTTC. It is translated as CSVGSGLAYNEQFF.

This chain uses TRBV20-1 with TRBJ1-6; D gene uncertain. The CDR3 is 16 amino acids. In germline, CDR1 is DFQATT, CDR2 SNEGSKA (reference sequence). The V gene lost 6 bases and the J gene lost 0 bases, with 15 bases spanning the gap. The CDR3 reads CSARDGSSSYNSPLHF. In DNA form, the CDR3 reads TGCAGTGCCCGCGACGGGTCAAGCTCCTATAATTCACCCCTCCACTTT.

V usage is TRBV9 and J usage is TRBJ1-2; perhaps TRBD1 as D (6 bases). Germline V gene lookup returns CDR1 SGDLS and CDR2 YYNGEE. CDR3 length equals 14 residues. Deletions cut 2 bases from V and 7 bases from J, with 15 bases between. The CDR3 loop is CASSVRWGPGGYTF. The CDR3 DNA reads TGTGCCAGCAGCGTGCGATGGGGGCCCGGTGGCTACACCTTC.

In its sample, this clonotype was seen a few times. The CDR3 loop reads CASTGTLGYTF. The CDR3 DNA sequence: TGTGCCAGCACCGGGACTCTCGGCTACACCTTC. The chain carries TRBV12-3 or TRBV12-4 and TRBJ1-2; possibly TRBD1 for D (5 bases). V dropped 7 bases and J dropped 8 bases, with 11 bases sitting between them. The CDR3 consists of 11 residues.

The chain links TRBV18 to TRBJ2-3; D ambiguous. V was pared by 6 bases and J by 6 bases, with 7 bases between. The germline gives CDR1 KGHSH, CDR2 LQKENI. This CDR3 has 11 amino acids. In DNA form, the CDR3 reads TGTGCCAGCTCCCCAAAGGATACGCAGTATTTT. Amino acids: CASSPKDTQYF.

The rearrangement uses TRBV24-1 and TRBJ2-3; D is possibly TRBD1 or TRBD2 (6 bases each). In germline, CDR1 is KGHDR, CDR2 SFDVKD. Trimming cost V 2 bases and J 0 bases, with 11 bases left between them. CDR3 length equals 16 residues. CDR3 sequence (DNA): TGTGCCACCAGTGATTCAATAGGGGGGAGCACAGATACGCAGTATTTT. As protein: CATSDSIGGSTDTQYF.

This clonotype was picked up a small number of times. J is TRBJ2-1 and V is TRBV4-3, with 8 bases identical to TRBD1. This CDR3 region has 12 residues. CDR1 and CDR2 from the germline V gene are LGHNA and YSLEER. V lost 2 bases to trimming and J lost 16 bases; unmatched junction nucleotides: 7. The CDR3 region is CASSQRTGKKFF. For the CDR3, the DNA is TGCGCCAGCAGCCAACGGACAGGGAAGAAATTCTTC.

This clonotype was picked up one time. In nucleotides, the CDR3 is TGTGCCAGCAGTCTCGGGGCCCAGGTCGGCTCCTACGAGCAGTACTTC. It encodes CASSLGAQVGSYEQYF. The chain is built from TRBV12-3 or TRBV12-4 and TRBJ2-7, with D perhaps TRBD1 or TRBD2 (5 bases each). V was pared by 5 bases and J by 0 bases, with 17 bases between. This CDR3 has 16 residues.

This clonotype was seen only a few times. V gene TRBV9 combines with J gene TRBJ2-1; 7 bases are a match to TRBD2. The V gene's germline CDR1 is SGDLS and CDR2 YYNGEE. This CDR3 comprises 16 residues. Trimming removed 4 bases from V and 6 bases from J; junction bases left unmatched: 13. CDR3 nucleotide sequence: TGTGCCAGCAGCTCTGAGGATAGACTAGCCCCCAATGAGCAGTTCTTC. Amino acid sequence: CASSSEDRLAPNEQFF.

This clonotype has more than one count but fewer than ten. The chain links TRBV5-1 to TRBJ1-2; 8 bases are shared with TRBD1. J gave up 0 bases and V 4 bases, and 11 bases lay outside the gene matches. There are 17 residues in the CDR3. Germline V gene lookup returns CDR1 SGHRS and CDR2 YFSETQ. CDR3 nucleotides: TGCGCCAGCAGCGCGCGGACAGGGTTAGGGGCTAACTATGGCTACACCTTC. This encodes CASSARTGLGANYGYTF.

This clonotype appeared a few times. J is TRBJ2-2 and V is TRBV2, with unresolved D. The CDR3 extends over 13 amino acids. Trimming removed 2 bases from V and 6 bases from J, with 7 bases in between. Germline V lookup: CDR1 SNHLY, CDR2 FYNNEI. The CDR3 DNA reads as TGTGCCAGCAGTGAAAATATCTCCGGGGAGCTGTTTTTT. It yields the protein CASSENISGELFF.

This clonotype has more than one count but fewer than ten. The chain links TRBV5-1 to TRBJ2-1, with 8 nucleotides matching TRBD2. Germline loops: CDR1 SGHRS, CDR2 YFSETQ. The J segment lost 6 bases and the V segment lost 0 bases, leaving 5 bases of the junction unmatched. The CDR3 is 15 amino acids. CDR3 coding DNA: TGCGCCAGCAGCTTGGCGAGCGGGAGCCGCAATGAGCAGTTCTTC. Translation gives CASSLASGSRNEQFF.

The J gene is TRBJ2-5, the V gene TRBV11-2; 9 positions agree with TRBD1. Trimming took 4 bases from V and 4 from J; bases not matched to a gene: 7. The CDR3 spans 15 residues. Germline CDR1 and CDR2: SGHAT and FQNNGV. The DNA of the CDR3 is TGTGCCAGCAGCTCTGGGACAGGGAGGGGAGAGACCCAGTACTTC. It encodes CASSSGTGRGETQYF.

This clonotype turned up a few times. The gene calls are TRBV7-6 and TRBJ1-2; 9 bases are a match to TRBD1. Germline CDR1 and CDR2: SGHVS and FNYEAQ. There are 14 residues in the CDR3. The junction had 3 bases not matched to a gene; V was cut back by 1 base and J by 6 bases. In nucleotides, the CDR3 is TGTGCCAGCAGCTTAGAACAGGGGGCCCATGGCTACACCTTC. Its protein is CASSLEQGAHGYTF.